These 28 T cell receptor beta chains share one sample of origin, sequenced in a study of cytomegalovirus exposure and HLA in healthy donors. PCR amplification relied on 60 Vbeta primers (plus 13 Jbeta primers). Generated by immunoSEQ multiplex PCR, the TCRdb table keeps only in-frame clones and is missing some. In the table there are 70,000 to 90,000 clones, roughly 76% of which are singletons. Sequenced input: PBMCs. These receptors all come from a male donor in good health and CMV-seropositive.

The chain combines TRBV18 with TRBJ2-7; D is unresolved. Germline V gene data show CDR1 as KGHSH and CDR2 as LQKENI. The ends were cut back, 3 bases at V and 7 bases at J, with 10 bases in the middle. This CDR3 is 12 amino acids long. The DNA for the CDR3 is TGTGCCAGCTCACCTTCCTTGAGGGAGCAGTACTTC. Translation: CASSPSLREQYF.

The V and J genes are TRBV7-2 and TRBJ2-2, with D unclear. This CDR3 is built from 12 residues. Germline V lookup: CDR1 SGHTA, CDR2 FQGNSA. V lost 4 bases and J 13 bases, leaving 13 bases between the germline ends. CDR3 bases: TGTGCCAGCAGCTCCCTCCGGGTGGGGCTGTTTTTT. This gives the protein CASSSLRVGLFF.

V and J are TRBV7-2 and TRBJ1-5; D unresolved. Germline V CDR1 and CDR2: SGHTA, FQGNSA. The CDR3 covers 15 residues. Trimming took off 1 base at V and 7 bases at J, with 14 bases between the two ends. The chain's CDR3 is CASSLVGLFTQPQHF. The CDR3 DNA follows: TGTGCCAGCAGCTTAGTTGGGCTGTTTACACAGCCCCAGCATTTT.

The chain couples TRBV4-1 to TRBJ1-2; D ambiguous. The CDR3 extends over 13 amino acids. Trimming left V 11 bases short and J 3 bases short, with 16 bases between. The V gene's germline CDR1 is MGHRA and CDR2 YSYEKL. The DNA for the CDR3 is TGCGCCGCGGCCCCTTCCCACGACTATGGCTACACCTTC. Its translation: CAAAPSHDYGYTF.

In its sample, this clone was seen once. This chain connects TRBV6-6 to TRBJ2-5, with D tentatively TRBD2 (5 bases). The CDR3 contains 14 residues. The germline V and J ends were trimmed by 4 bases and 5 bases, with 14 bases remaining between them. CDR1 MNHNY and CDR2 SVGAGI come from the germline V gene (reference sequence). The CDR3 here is CASSSRTGGETQYF. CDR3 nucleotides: TGTGCCAGCAGTTCTAGGACGGGCGGGGAGACCCAGTACTTC.

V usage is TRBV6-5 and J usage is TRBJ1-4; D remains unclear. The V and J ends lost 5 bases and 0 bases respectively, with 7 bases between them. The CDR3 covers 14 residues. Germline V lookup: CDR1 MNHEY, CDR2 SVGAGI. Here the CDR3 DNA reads TGTGCCAGCAGTATGAGTGCAACTAATGAAAAACTGTTTTTT. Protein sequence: CASSMSATNEKLFF.

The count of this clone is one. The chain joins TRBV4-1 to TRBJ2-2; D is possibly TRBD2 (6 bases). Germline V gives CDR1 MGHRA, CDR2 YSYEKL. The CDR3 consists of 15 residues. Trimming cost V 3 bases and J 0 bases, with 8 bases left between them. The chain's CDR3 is CASSQTGANTGELFF. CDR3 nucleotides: TGCGCCAGCAGCCAGACGGGGGCGAACACCGGGGAGCTGTTTTTT.

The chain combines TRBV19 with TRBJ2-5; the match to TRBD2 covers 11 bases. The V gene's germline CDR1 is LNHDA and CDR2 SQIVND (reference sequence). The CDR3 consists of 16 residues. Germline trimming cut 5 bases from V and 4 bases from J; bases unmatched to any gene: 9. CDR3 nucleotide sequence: TGTGCCAGTAGTGCCTCGCTAGCGGGGGGAGGAGAGACCCAGTACTTC. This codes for CASSASLAGGGETQYF.

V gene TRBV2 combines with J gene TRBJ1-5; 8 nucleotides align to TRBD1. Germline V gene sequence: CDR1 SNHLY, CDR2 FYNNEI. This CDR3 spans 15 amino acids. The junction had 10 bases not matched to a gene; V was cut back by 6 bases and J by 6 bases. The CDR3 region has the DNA TGTGCCAGCAGGGGCGACAGGGGCTTATCTCAGCCCCAGCATTTT. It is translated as CASRGDRGLSQPQHF.

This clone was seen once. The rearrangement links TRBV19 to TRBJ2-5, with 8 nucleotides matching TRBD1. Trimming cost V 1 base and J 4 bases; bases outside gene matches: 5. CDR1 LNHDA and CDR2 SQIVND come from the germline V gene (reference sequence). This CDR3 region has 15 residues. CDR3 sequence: CASSIGGQGRETQYF. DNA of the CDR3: TGTGCCAGTAGTATAGGTGGACAGGGCCGAGAGACCCAGTACTTC. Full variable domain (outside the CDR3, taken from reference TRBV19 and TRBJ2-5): DGGITQSPKYLFRKEGQNVTLSCEQNLNHDAMYWYRQDPGQGLRLIYYSQIVNDFQKGDIAEGYSVSREKKESFPLTVTSAQKNPTAFYLCASSIGGQGRETQYFGPGTRLLVL.

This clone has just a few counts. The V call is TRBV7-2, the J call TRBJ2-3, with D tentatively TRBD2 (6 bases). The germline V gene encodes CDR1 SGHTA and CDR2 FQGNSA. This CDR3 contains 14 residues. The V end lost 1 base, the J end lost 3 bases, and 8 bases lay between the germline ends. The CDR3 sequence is CASSLVGGTDTQYF. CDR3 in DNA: TGTGCCAGCAGCTTAGTCGGGGGAACAGATACGCAGTATTTT.

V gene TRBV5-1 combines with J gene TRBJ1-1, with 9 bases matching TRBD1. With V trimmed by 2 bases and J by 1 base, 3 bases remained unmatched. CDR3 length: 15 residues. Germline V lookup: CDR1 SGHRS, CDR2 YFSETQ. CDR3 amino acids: CASSLTGGANTEAFF. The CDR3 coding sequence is TGCGCCAGCAGCTTAACAGGGGGCGCGAACACTGAAGCTTTCTTT.

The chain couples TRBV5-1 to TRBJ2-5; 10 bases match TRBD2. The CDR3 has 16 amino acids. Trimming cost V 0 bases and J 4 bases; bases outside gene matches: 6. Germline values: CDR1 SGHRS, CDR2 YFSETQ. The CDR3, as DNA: TGCGCCAGCAGCTTGGCCCTAGCGGGAGCCATAGAGACCCAGTACTTC. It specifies CASSLALAGAIETQYF.

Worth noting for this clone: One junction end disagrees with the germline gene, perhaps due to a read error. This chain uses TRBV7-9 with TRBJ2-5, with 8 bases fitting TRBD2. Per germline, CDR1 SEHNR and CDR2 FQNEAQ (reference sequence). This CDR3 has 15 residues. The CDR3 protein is CSSSFLAGVQETQYF. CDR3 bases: TGTTCCAGCAGCTTTCTAGCGGGTGTACAAGAGACCCAGTACTTC. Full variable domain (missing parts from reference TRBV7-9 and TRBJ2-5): DTGVSQNPRHKITKRGQNVTFRCDPISEHNRLYWYRQTLGQGPEFLTYFQNEAQLEKSRLLSDRFSAERPKGSFSTLEIQRTEQGDSAMYLCSSSFLAGVQETQYFGPGTRLLVL.

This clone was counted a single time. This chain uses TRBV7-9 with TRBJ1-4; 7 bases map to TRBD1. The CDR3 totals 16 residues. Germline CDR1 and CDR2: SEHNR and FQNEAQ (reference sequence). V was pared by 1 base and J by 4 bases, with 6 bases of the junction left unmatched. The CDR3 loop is CASSLGRGQHNEKLFF. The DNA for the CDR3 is TGTGCCAGCAGCTTAGGACGGGGACAGCATAATGAAAAACTGTTTTTT.

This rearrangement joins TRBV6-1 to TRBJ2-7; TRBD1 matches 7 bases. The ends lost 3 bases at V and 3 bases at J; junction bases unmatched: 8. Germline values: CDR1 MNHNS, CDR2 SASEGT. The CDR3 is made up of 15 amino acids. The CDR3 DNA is TGTGCCAGCAGTGATCCTCCGACAGGGATCTACGAGCAGTACTTC. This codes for CASSDPPTGIYEQYF.

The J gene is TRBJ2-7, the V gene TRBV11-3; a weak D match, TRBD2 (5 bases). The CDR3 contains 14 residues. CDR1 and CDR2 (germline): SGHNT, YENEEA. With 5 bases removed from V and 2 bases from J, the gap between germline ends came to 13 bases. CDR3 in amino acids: CASSRGRGPYEQYF. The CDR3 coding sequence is TGTGCCAGCAGCCGCGGACGGGGTCCCTACGAGCAGTACTTC.

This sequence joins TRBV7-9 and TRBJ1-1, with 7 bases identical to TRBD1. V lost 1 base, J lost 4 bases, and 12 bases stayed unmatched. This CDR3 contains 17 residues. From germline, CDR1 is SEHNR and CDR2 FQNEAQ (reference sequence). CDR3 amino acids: CASSLDLGRTGSTEAFF. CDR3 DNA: TGTGCCAGCAGCTTAGATCTAGGCCGGACAGGAAGCACTGAAGCTTTCTTT.

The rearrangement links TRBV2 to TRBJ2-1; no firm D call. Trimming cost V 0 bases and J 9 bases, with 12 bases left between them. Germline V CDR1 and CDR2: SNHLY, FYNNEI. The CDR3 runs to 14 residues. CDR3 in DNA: TGTGCCAGCAGTGAAGCGAAGGCCGCAGGTGAGCAGTTCTTC. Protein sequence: CASSEAKAAGEQFF.

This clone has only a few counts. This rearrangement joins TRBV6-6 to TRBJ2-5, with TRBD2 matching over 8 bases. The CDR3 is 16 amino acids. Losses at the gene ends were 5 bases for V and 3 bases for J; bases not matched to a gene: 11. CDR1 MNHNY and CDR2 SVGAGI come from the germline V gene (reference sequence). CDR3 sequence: CASSRGERGRKETQYF. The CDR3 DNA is TGTGCCAGCAGTCGGGGGGAGCGGGGGAGGAAAGAGACCCAGTACTTC.

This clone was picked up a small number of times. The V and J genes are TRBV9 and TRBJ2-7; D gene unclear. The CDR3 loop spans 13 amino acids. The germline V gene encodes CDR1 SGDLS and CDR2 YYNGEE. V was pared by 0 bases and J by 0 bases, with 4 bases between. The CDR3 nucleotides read TGTGCCAGCAGCGTAGACGGCTCCTACGAGCAGTACTTC. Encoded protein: CASSVDGSYEQYF.

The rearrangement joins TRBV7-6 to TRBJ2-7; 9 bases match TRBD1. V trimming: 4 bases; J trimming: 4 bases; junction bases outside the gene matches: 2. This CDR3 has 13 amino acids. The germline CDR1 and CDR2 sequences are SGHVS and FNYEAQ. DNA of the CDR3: TGTGCCAGCAGCTCAGACAGGGGGTACGAGCAGTACTTC. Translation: CASSSDRGYEQYF.

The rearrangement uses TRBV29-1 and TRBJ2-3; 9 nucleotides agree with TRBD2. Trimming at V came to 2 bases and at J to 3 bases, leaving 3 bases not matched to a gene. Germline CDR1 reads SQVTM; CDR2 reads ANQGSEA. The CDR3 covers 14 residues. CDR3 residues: CSVESTSGTDTQYF. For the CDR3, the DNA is TGCAGCGTTGAATCGACTAGCGGAACAGATACGCAGTATTTT.

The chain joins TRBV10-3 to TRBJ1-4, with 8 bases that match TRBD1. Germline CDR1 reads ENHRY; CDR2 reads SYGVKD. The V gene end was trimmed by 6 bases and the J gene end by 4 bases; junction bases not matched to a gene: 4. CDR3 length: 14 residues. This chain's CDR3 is CAIRAGGGNEKLFF. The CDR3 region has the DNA TGTGCCATCAGGGCAGGGGGCGGTAATGAAAAACTGTTTTTT.

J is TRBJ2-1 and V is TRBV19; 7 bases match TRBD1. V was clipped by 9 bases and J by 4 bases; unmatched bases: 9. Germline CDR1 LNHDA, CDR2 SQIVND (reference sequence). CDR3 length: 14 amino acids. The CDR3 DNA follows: TGTGCCAGCAGCCGGGACAGCCCATACAATGAGCAGTTCTTC. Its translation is CASSRDSPYNEQFF. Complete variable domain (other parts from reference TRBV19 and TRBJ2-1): DGGITQSPKYLFRKEGQNVTLSCEQNLNHDAMYWYRQDPGQGLRLIYYSQIVNDFQKGDIAEGYSVSREKKESFPLTVTSAQKNPTAFYLCASSRDSPYNEQFFGPGTRLTVL.

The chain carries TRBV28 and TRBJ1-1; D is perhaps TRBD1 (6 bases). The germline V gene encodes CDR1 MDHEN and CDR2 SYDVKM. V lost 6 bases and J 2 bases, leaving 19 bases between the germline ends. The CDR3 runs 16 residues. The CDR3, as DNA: TGTGCCAGCAGCCTAGCGGGGCCAGGGGCAAACACTGAAGCTTTCTTT. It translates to CASSLAGPGANTEAFF.

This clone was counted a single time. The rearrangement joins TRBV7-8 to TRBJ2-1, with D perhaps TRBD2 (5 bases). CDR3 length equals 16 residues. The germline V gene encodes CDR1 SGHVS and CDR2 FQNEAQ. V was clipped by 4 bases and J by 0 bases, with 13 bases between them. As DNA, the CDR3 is TGTGCCAGCAGCTCCCGGGGAAAGGGCTCCTACAATGAGCAGTTCTTC. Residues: CASSSRGKGSYNEQFF. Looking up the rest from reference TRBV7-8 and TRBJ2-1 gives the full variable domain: GAGVSQSPRYKVAKRGQDVALRCDPISGHVSLFWYQQALGQGPEFLTYFQNEAQLDKSGLPSDRFFAERPEGSVSTLKIQRTQQEDSAVYLCASSSRGKGSYNEQFFGPGTRLTVL.

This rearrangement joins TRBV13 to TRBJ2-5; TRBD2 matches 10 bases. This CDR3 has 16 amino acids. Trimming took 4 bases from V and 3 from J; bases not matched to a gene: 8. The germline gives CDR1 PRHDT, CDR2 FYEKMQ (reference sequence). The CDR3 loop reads CASSSVLAGVKETQYF. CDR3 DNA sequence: TGTGCCAGCAGCTCCGTTCTAGCGGGGGTAAAAGAGACCCAGTACTTC.